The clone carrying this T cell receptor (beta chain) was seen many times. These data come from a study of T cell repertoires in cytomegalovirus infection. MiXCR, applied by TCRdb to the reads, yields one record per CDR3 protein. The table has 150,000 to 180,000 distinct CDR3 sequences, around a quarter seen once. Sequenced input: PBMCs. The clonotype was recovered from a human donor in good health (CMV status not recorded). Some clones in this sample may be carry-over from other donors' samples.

CDR3 sequence (DNA): TGTGCCAGCAGCTTAGGGGGTTTAGGGGAACAGCCCCAGCATTTT. The encoded protein is CASSLGGLGEQPQHF. The chain employs TRBV7-9 and TRBJ1-5; the D gene is possibly TRBD1 (5 bases). V shed 1 base and J shed 7 bases, with 14 bases lying between them. This CDR3 contains 15 residues. Germline CDR1 is SEHNR and CDR2 is FQNEAQ (reference sequence).